A single sample is the source of the 22 T cell receptor beta chains below, sequenced in a study of OX40 agonist ivuxolimab in advanced cancers. Profiled with immunoSEQ multiplex PCR; TCRdb holds only in-frame clones, not every one. The sample holds tens of thousands of clones, 89% seen once. The material sequenced was CD4+ or CD8+ T cells sorted from blood, taken in a trial of the OX40 agonist ivuxolimab. All receptors come from an adult with an advanced solid tumor such as melanoma, head and neck, liver or kidney cancer.

V gene TRBV19 combines with J gene TRBJ1-5; 8 bases match TRBD1. The germline V gene encodes CDR1 LNHDA and CDR2 SQIVND (reference sequence). The CDR3 sequence is 17 residues long. V lost 2 bases, J lost 6 bases, and 12 bases stayed unmatched. CDR3 loop: CASSILLLGQGGQPQHF. For the CDR3, the DNA is TGTGCCAGTAGTATACTCCTCCTAGGACAGGGAGGTCAGCCCCAGCATTTT.

J is TRBJ1-6 and V is TRBV18, with no clear D. The CDR3 is made up of 13 amino acids. CDR1 KGHSH and CDR2 LQKENI come from the germline V gene. Trimming shortened V by 2 bases and J by 8 bases, and 7 bases separated the two germline ends. CDR3 nucleotides: TGTGCCAGCTCACCAGGGGTAGATTCACCCCTCCACTTT. This translates into CASSPGVDSPLHF.

V and J are TRBV7-8 and TRBJ2-7, with a possible D match to TRBD1 (5 bases). Trimming stripped 5 bases from V and 1 base from J, with 9 bases between. Germline V gives CDR1 SGHVS, CDR2 FQNEAQ. CDR3 length: 13 residues. The CDR3: CASSVTGSYEQYF. The CDR3 DNA follows: TGTGCCAGCAGCGTTACAGGTTCCTACGAGCAGTACTTC. Based on the CDR3 plus reference TRBV7-8 and TRBJ2-7, the full variable domain is GAGVSQSPRYKVAKRGQDVALRCDPISGHVSLFWYQQALGQGPEFLTYFQNEAQLDKSGLPSDRFFAERPEGSVSTLKIQRTQQEDSAVYLCASSVTGSYEQYFGPGTRLTVT.

The rearrangement links TRBV19 to TRBJ1-5; D ambiguous. Trimming took off 3 bases at V and 8 bases at J, with 8 bases between the two ends. Germline V gene data show CDR1 as LNHDA and CDR2 as SQIVND (reference sequence). This CDR3 is built from 12 residues. This CDR3 reads CASSMNREPQHF. In DNA form, the CDR3 reads TGTGCCAGTAGTATGAATAGAGAGCCCCAGCATTTT.

This chain uses TRBV7-2 with TRBJ1-5; D perhaps matches TRBD1 (5 bases). Germline V CDR1 and CDR2: SGHTA, FQGNSA. The V and J ends lost 0 bases and 4 bases respectively, with 10 bases between them. The CDR3 runs to 15 residues. CDR3 amino acids: CASSLASTANQPQHF. The CDR3, as DNA: TGTGCCAGCAGCTTAGCGTCGACAGCTAATCAGCCCCAGCATTTT.

The rearrangement joins TRBV7-2 to TRBJ2-1, with 11 bases matching TRBD2. Germline V CDR1 and CDR2: SGHTA, FQGNSA. With 5 bases clipped from V and 4 bases from J, the junction kept 7 bases outside the gene matches. The CDR3 runs 16 residues. The CDR3 region is CASSPRGTSGYNEQFF. CDR3 DNA: TGTGCCAGCAGCCCCAGGGGGACTAGCGGATACAATGAGCAGTTCTTC.

The chain carries TRBV11-2 and TRBJ2-7; no reliable D call. Germline CDR1 is SGHAT and CDR2 is FQNNGV. V lost 2 bases to trimming and J lost 2 bases, with 13 bases between them. The CDR3 covers 15 residues. As DNA, the CDR3 is TGTGCCAGCAGCTTAAAAGGGAACATAGCCTACGAGCAGTACTTC. This codes for CASSLKGNIAYEQYF.

J is TRBJ2-5 and V is TRBV30; D gene uncertain. The J call may be incorrect, as the DNA end agrees better with TRBJ2-7. The CDR3 spans 11 residues. Germline V gene lookup returns CDR1 GTSNPN and CDR2 SVGIG (reference sequence). The chain's CDR3 is CAWSVYYEQYF. For the CDR3, the DNA is TGTGCCTGGAGTGTTTACTACGAGCAGTACTTC.

This clone was recorded once. The V and J genes are TRBV19 and TRBJ1-1, with D unresolved. Germline loops: CDR1 LNHDA, CDR2 SQIVND (reference sequence). The CDR3 spans 13 residues. V shed 7 bases and J shed 3 bases, with 12 bases lying between them. The CDR3, as DNA: TGTGCCAGTACCCCCCGACGGGACACTGAAGCTTTCTTT. Translation gives CASTPRRDTEAFF.

CDR3 protein: CASSLGGRRGNTIYF. The DNA for the CDR3 is TGTGCCAGCAGCTTAGGTGGCAGGCGAGGAAACACCATATATTTT. The chain combines TRBV11-2 with TRBJ1-3; unclear D gene. CDR1 is SGHAT and CDR2 is FQNNGV in the germline V gene. The CDR3 contains 15 residues. V lost 1 base to trimming and J lost 4 bases, with 11 bases between them.

The chain uses TRBV7-3 and TRBJ2-1, with 10 bases matching TRBD2. V shed 2 bases, J shed 6 bases, and the junction held 4 bases outside the gene matches. The CDR3 totals 15 residues. Germline V gene sequence: CDR1 SGHTA, CDR2 FQGTGA. For the CDR3, the DNA is TGTGCCAGCAGCTTATCACTAGCGGGGACCAATGAGCAGTTCTTC. Translated: CASSLSLAGTNEQFF. The entire variable domain, with the rest obtained from reference TRBV7-3 and TRBJ2-1, is as follows: GAGVSQTPSNKVTEKGKYVELRCDPISGHTALYWYRQSLGQGPEFLIYFQGTGAADDSGLPNDRFFAVRPEGSVSTLKIQRTERGDSAVYLCASSLSLAGTNEQFFGPGTRLTVL.

The chain links TRBV5-4 to TRBJ1-1, with D tentatively TRBD1 (5 bases). Germline loops: CDR1 SGHNT, CDR2 YYREEE (reference sequence). There are 13 residues in the CDR3. Between the trimmed V and J ends, which lost 2 bases and 3 bases, there was a span of 8 bases. CDR3 sequence reads: CASSFRDDTEAFF. The CDR3 region has the DNA TGTGCCAGCAGCTTCCGGGACGACACTGAAGCTTTCTTT. The full variable domain, rest sourced from reference TRBV5-4 and TRBJ1-1, is ETGVTQSPTHLIKTRGQQVTLRCSSQSGHNTVSWYQQALGQGPQFIFQYYREEENGRGNFPPRFSGLQFPNYSSELNVNALELDDSALYLCASSFRDDTEAFFGQGTRLTVV.

This chain uses TRBV7-3 with TRBJ2-7; 11 bases fit TRBD1. The CDR3 spans 15 residues. Germline CDR1 and CDR2: SGHTA and FQGTGA. V lost 5 bases, J lost 4 bases, and 7 bases stayed unmatched. The CDR3 sequence is CASSPERDRGYEQYF. The DNA of the CDR3 is TGTGCCAGCAGCCCCGAGAGGGACAGGGGGTACGAGCAGTACTTC.

In its sample, this clone was seen once. The chain recombines TRBV19 with TRBJ1-2, with TRBD1 matching 7 bases. The CDR3 is 13 residues long. Germline lookup yields CDR1 LNHDA and CDR2 SQIVND (reference sequence). V was clipped by 7 bases and J by 8 bases; unmatched bases: 10. The CDR3 DNA reads as TGTGCCAGTACCAAGGGGACAGCCCAAGGCTACACCTTC. It is translated as CASTKGTAQGYTF.

The chain carries TRBV28 and TRBJ1-3; TRBD1 is a possible D gene (6 bases). This CDR3 comprises 15 residues. The V end lost 6 bases, the J end lost 2 bases, and 14 bases lay between the germline ends. Germline V gene sequence: CDR1 MDHEN, CDR2 SYDVKM. The CDR3 nucleotides are TGTGCCAGCAGCTTGGCGGGGGCCGCTGGAAACACCATATATTTT. Encoded protein: CASSLAGAAGNTIYF.

V is TRBV14 and J is TRBJ2-5; D is ambiguous. Germline values: CDR1 SGHDN, CDR2 FVKESK. V shed 0 bases and J shed 6 bases, with 5 bases lying between them. This CDR3 is 12 amino acids long. Here the CDR3 reads CASSQDRKTQYF. CDR3 nucleotide sequence: TGTGCCAGCAGCCAAGATAGGAAGACCCAGTACTTC.

V and J are TRBV28 and TRBJ1-2; 9 nucleotides match TRBD1. Trimming removed 4 bases from V and 3 bases from J; junction bases left unmatched: 9. The CDR3 spans 16 residues. Germline CDR1 is MDHEN and CDR2 is SYDVKM. The DNA of the CDR3 is TGTGCCAGCAGTTATCCCACAGGGGGCGTGGACTATGGCTACACCTTC. This encodes CASSYPTGGVDYGYTF.

Comment on this clone: The same CDR3 can be traced to other DNA sequences in this sample. The rearrangement uses TRBV5-1 and TRBJ2-1; D uncertain. V was pared by 0 bases and J by 0 bases, with 7 bases between. Germline loops: CDR1 SGHRS, CDR2 YFSETQ. The CDR3 length is 15 residues. The CDR3 region has the DNA TGCGCCAGCAGCTTGGGGCTTAGCTCCTACAATGAGCAGTTCTTC. This sequence encodes CASSLGLSSYNEQFF.

This sequence joins TRBV7-2 and TRBJ2-3, with 7 bases aligning to TRBD2. The CDR3 runs 14 residues. Trimming took 5 bases from V and 3 from J; bases not matched to a gene: 5. Germline V gives CDR1 SGHTA, CDR2 FQGNSA. In DNA form, the CDR3 reads TGTGCCAGCAGCCCCCGGACTAGAACAGATACGCAGTATTTT. Its protein is CASSPRTRTDTQYF. The variable domain in full, with the rest retrieved from reference TRBV7-2 and TRBJ2-3, is GAGVSQSPSNKVTEKGKDVELRCDPISGHTALYWYRQSLGQGLEFLIYFQGNSAPDKSGLPSDRFSAERTGGSVSTLTIQRTQQEDSAVYLCASSPRTRTDTQYFGPGTRLTVL.

The gene calls are TRBV14 and TRBJ1-4; tentatively, D is TRBD1 (5 bases). This CDR3 spans 14 amino acids. Germline V gene sequence: CDR1 SGHDN, CDR2 FVKESK. The ends were cut back, 3 bases at V and 8 bases at J, with 13 bases in the middle. Here the CDR3 reads CASSHQGFQEKLFF. Written as DNA, the CDR3 is TGTGCCAGCAGCCACCAGGGTTTTCAGGAAAAACTGTTTTTT.

This chain uses TRBV10-3 with TRBJ2-5; D unclear. Germline assignment: CDR1 ENHRY and CDR2 SYGVKD. Trimming stripped 9 bases from V and 5 bases from J, with 10 bases between. There are 11 residues in the CDR3. The CDR3 is CAISRIETQYF. For the CDR3, the DNA is TGTGCCATTTCGAGGATCGAGACCCAGTACTTC.

CDR3 nucleotide sequence: TGTGCCAGCAGCTTCTCCGGGGGGGATTACAATGAGCAGTTCTTC. Translation: CASSFSGGDYNEQFF. This rearrangement joins TRBV7-2 to TRBJ2-1; 8 positions agree with TRBD2. Trimming removed 3 bases from V and 4 bases from J; junction bases left unmatched: 5. Germline V gives CDR1 SGHTA, CDR2 FQGNSA. CDR3 length: 15 residues. Looking up the rest from reference TRBV7-2 and TRBJ2-1 gives the full variable domain: GAGVSQSPSNKVTEKGKDVELRCDPISGHTALYWYRQSLGQGLEFLIYFQGNSAPDKSGLPSDRFSAERTGGSVSTLTIQRTQQEDSAVYLCASSFSGGDYNEQFFGPGTRLTVL.